One TCR beta chain is described in this entry. Its antigen is still unknown. The record originates from a study of beta chain features in type 1 diabetes. Points from the study as a whole: The analysis here could not establish whether HLA type shapes TCRB rearrangement. All four CD4+ subsets from Type 1 diabetes patients carried moderately but significantly shorter TCRB CDR3s.

The sequenced template was cDNA made from the entire isolated RNA. Assay: immunoSEQ multiplex PCR; the TCRdb copy retains only in-frame clones and omits some. The sample includes 300,000 or so clones, roughly 13% of them seen just once. V lost 0 bases, J lost 4 bases, and 4 bases stayed unmatched. CDR1 and CDR2 from the germline V gene are MNHEY and SMNVEV (reference sequence). The CDR3 has 17 residues. The chain recombines TRBV27 with TRBJ2-3; 13 positions match TRBD2. The TCR was taken from a man aged 25 to 40 with type 1 diabetes. Sequencing was done on a sample of naive CD4+ T cells from blood. As DNA, the CDR3 is TGTGCCAGCAGTTTATCGCGGACTAGCGGGAGCGCAGATACGCAGTATTTT. Translation gives CASSLSRTSGSADTQYF.